Following are 12 T cell receptor beta chains from one sample sequenced in a study of T cell responses to AZD1222 COVID-19 vaccine. Clones were read by immunoSEQ multiplex PCR, and TCRdb kept only the in-frame ones, dropping some. The sample carries roughly 120,000 clones, 90% to 95% recorded once. The specimen comprised peripheral blood, sampled on day 0 of AZD1222 vaccination. The receptors stem from an adult in good health.

A single count supports this clone. V gene TRBV3-1 (or the pseudogene TRBV3-2) combines with J gene TRBJ2-3, with D perhaps given as TRBD1 or TRBD2 (6 bases each). V was cut by 0 bases and J by 5 bases, with 18 bases left in between. The CDR3 is made up of 17 amino acids. Germline V gives CDR1 LGHDT, CDR2 YNNKEL (reference sequence). The CDR3 DNA reads TGTGCCAGCAGCCAAGATCCCCCGGGGGACATGGTAGATACGCAGTATTTT. Protein sequence: CASSQDPPGDMVDTQYF.

V gene TRBV4-1 combines with J gene TRBJ2-5, with D unresolved. This CDR3 comprises 12 residues. The germline V and J ends were trimmed by 3 bases and 1 base, with 3 bases remaining between them. The germline CDR1 and CDR2 sequences are MGHRA and YSYEKL. For the CDR3, the DNA is TGCGCCAGCAGCCAGACCCAAGAGACCCAGTACTTC. It encodes CASSQTQETQYF.

This clone was seen once. The rearrangement links TRBV29-1 to TRBJ2-7; 11 bases agree with TRBD2. CDR3 length equals 16 residues. The junction had 5 bases not matched to a gene; V was cut back by 1 base and J by 0 bases. Germline CDR1 SQVTM, CDR2 ANQGSEA. CDR3: CSVEVGGLADSYEQYF. The CDR3 region has the DNA TGCAGCGTTGAAGTCGGGGGACTAGCGGACTCCTACGAGCAGTACTTC.

Details on this clone: The junction shows a germline mismatch at one end, possibly a read error. The rearrangement joins TRBV5-1 to TRBJ2-7; TRBD2 agrees at 11 bases. The CDR3 has 14 residues. In germline, CDR1 is SGHRS, CDR2 YFSETQ. Written as DNA, the CDR3 is TGCGCCAGCAGCTCCGGGACTAGCGGAACCGAGGCGAACTTC. Its translation is CASSSGTSGTEANF.

V and J are TRBV29-1 and TRBJ2-1, with 11 bases matching TRBD2. The germline gives CDR1 SQVTM, CDR2 ANQGSEA. Losses at the gene ends were 6 bases for V and 9 bases for J; bases not matched to a gene: 10. The CDR3 covers 14 residues. The CDR3 region has the DNA TGCAGCGTCGCGAGGGTGCTAGCGGGAGGTGAGCAGTTCTTC. Its protein product is CSVARVLAGGEQFF.

The CDR3 region is CASSLRRLSGANVLTF. Written as DNA, the CDR3 is TGTGCCAGCAGCTTACGTCGTCTTTCTGGGGCCAACGTCCTGACTTTC. The rearrangement links TRBV7-3 to TRBJ2-6; D gene ambiguous. V gave up 2 bases and J gave up 1 base, with 9 bases separating them. CDR3 length: 16 residues. Germline V gives CDR1 SGHTA, CDR2 FQGTGA.

This chain connects TRBV3-1 (or the pseudogene TRBV3-2) to TRBJ2-5; D is uncertain. V lost 1 base and J 1 base, leaving 4 bases between the germline ends. Per germline, CDR1 LGHDT and CDR2 YNNKEL (reference sequence). The CDR3 is 13 residues long. CDR3 nucleotides: TGTGCCAGCAGCCAAGGTTTCCAAGAGACCCAGTACTTC. Protein: CASSQGFQETQYF.

V usage is TRBV28 and J usage is TRBJ1-4; tentative D call: TRBD1 (6 bases). The CDR3 loop spans 15 amino acids. V lost 5 bases, J lost 8 bases, and 18 bases lay in between. CDR1 and CDR2 (germline): MDHEN, SYDVKM. In nucleotides, the CDR3 is TGTGCCAGCAGTCCTGAGGCCGGGACAAACGAAAAACTGTTTTTT. This translates into CASSPEAGTNEKLFF.

CDR3 bases: TGTGCCACTCGGGACAGGGGCTTCTACGAGCAGTACTTC. This encodes CATRDRGFYEQYF. V and J are TRBV19 and TRBJ2-7, with TRBD1 matching over 10 bases. The CDR3 runs 13 residues. CDR1 is LNHDA and CDR2 is SQIVND in the germline V gene (reference sequence). The V and J ends lost 10 bases and 3 bases, in that order; junction bases with no gene match: 6.

This chain links TRBV6-4 with TRBJ2-1; D might be TRBD1 or TRBD2, each matching 6 bases. The germline V gene has CDR1 MRHNA and CDR2 SNTAGT. The CDR3 spans 15 residues. Trimming cost V 4 bases and J 6 bases, with 16 bases left between them. This CDR3 is CASSVRGGNTNEQFF. CDR3 DNA sequence: TGTGCCAGCAGTGTCAGGGGCGGGAACACCAATGAGCAGTTCTTC.

The V call is TRBV27, the J call TRBJ2-7; D is perhaps TRBD2 (6 bases). Germline V gene data show CDR1 as MNHEY and CDR2 as SMNVEV (reference sequence). The CDR3 covers 16 residues. V lost 2 bases and J 1 base, leaving 15 bases between the germline ends. CDR3 nucleotide sequence: TGTGCCAGCAGTTTACGGGGGTCTGCACTGTCCTACGAGCAGTACTTC. It encodes CASSLRGSALSYEQYF.

The J gene is TRBJ1-4, the V gene TRBV13, with 7 bases lining up with TRBD1. Germline V gene sequence: CDR1 PRHDT, CDR2 FYEKMQ (reference sequence). This CDR3 is 18 amino acids long. With 5 bases clipped from V and 0 bases from J, the junction kept 12 bases outside the gene matches. CDR3 amino acids: CASSRKGTADATNEKLFF. The CDR3 nucleotides are TGTGCCAGCAGCCGGAAAGGGACAGCAGATGCAACTAATGAAAAACTGTTTTTT.